These 27 T cell receptor beta chains were sequenced from one sample in a study of identical twins. One entry per CDR3 protein results from TCRdb running MiXCR on the 5' RACE reads. Found here are some 570,000 distinct CDR3 sequences, approximately 20% of them singletons; the top ten hold approximately 0.52%. These sequences were also reported in another study, on yellow fever vaccine responses in identical twins.

Sequencing used CD4+ T cells sorted from blood. These receptors came from a woman aged 18-30 years in good health.

This clonotype was recorded only once. The chain is built from TRBV7-9 and TRBJ2-1; 7 bases line up with TRBD1. Trimming at V came to 5 bases and at J to 3 bases, leaving 4 bases not matched to a gene. The germline gives CDR1 SEHNR, CDR2 FQNEAQ (reference sequence). CDR3 length equals 14 residues. The CDR3 DNA reads TGTGCCAGCAGCCGGGGACAGAGCTACAATGAGCAGTTCTTC. This encodes CASSRGQSYNEQFF.

A note on this clonotype: Compared with germline, one end of the junction differs, possibly owing to a read error. This chain connects TRBV10-2 to TRBJ2-1, with 8 nucleotides matching TRBD2. This CDR3 spans 13 amino acids. Germline loops: CDR1 WSHSY, CDR2 SAAADI. The CDR3 DNA is TGCGCCAGCAACCTTTCAACGGGGGGGCGGCGGCTCTTC. Protein sequence: CASNLSTGGRRLF.

The chain employs TRBV12-3 or TRBV12-4 and TRBJ2-3, with 7 bases that match TRBD1. CDR3 size: 14 residues. V was clipped by 2 bases and J by 10 bases; unmatched bases: 9. The CDR3 region is CASSLSHRGEAQYF. In DNA, the CDR3 is TGTGCCAGCAGTTTAAGTCACAGGGGTGAGGCGCAGTATTTT.

In this sample, this clonotype turned up a few times. This chain connects TRBV4-1 to TRBJ2-1; tentative D call: TRBD2 (5 bases). Trimming stripped 0 bases from V and 4 bases from J, with 13 bases between. The CDR3 consists of 16 residues. CDR1 and CDR2 from the germline V gene are MGHRA and YSYEKL. The CDR3 reads CASSQESGGSYNEQFF. The CDR3 bases are TGCGCCAGCAGCCAAGAAAGTGGTGGGAGTTACAATGAGCAGTTCTTC.

This chain uses TRBV12-3 or TRBV12-4 with TRBJ1-1; D remains unclear. This CDR3 contains 13 residues. V lost 1 base to trimming and J lost 11 bases, with 14 bases between them. The CDR3 loop is CASSLDLASIAFF. The CDR3 DNA reads as TGTGCCAGCAGTTTAGACCTGGCTAGCATTGCTTTCTTT.

This clonotype has just a few counts. V and J are TRBV24-1 and TRBJ2-2, with 7 bases identical to TRBD1. V shed 1 base, J shed 6 bases, and the junction held 4 bases outside the gene matches. Germline values: CDR1 KGHDR, CDR2 SFDVKD. The CDR3 totals 15 residues. CDR3 protein: CATSDLGTAAGELFF. The CDR3 DNA is TGTGCCACCAGTGATTTAGGGACAGCGGCCGGGGAGCTGTTTTTT.

V gene TRBV29-1 combines with J gene TRBJ2-1; 9 nucleotides align to TRBD1. V dropped 4 bases and J dropped 0; count of bases not matched to a gene: 7. Per the germline V gene, CDR1 is SQVTM and CDR2 is ANQGSEA. CDR3 length: 16 amino acids. Here the CDR3 reads CSVGGDRESSYNEQFF. The CDR3, as DNA: TGCAGCGTTGGGGGGGACAGGGAAAGCTCCTACAATGAGCAGTTCTTC.

This clonotype was observed a few times. This chain uses TRBV12-3 or TRBV12-4 with TRBJ2-1; 7 bases are a match to TRBD2. V lost 5 bases and J lost 1; bases outside the gene matches: 5. The CDR3 consists of 15 residues. The CDR3 loop is CASSGSGTSYNEQFF. CDR3 DNA: TGTGCCAGCAGTGGGAGCGGGACTTCCTACAATGAGCAGTTCTTC.

This clonotype was found a few times. The chain links TRBV5-5 to TRBJ2-7; TRBD1 agrees at 9 bases. With 0 bases clipped from V and 1 base from J, the junction kept 8 bases outside the gene matches. Germline assignment: CDR1 SGHKS and CDR2 YYEKEE (reference sequence). This CDR3 is 17 amino acids long. The CDR3 is CASSLAAGTGKSYEQYF. The CDR3, as DNA: TGTGCCAGCAGCTTGGCGGCGGGGACAGGGAAGTCCTACGAGCAGTACTTC.

This clonotype was counted only a few times. The gene calls are TRBV12-3 or TRBV12-4 and TRBJ1-6, with 9 bases that match TRBD1. The CDR3 extends over 14 amino acids. Trimming took 6 bases from V and 7 from J; bases not matched to a gene: 4. This CDR3 is CASRVTGGNSPLHF. CDR3 sequence (DNA): TGTGCCAGCAGAGTGACAGGGGGGAATTCACCCCTCCACTTT.

The rearrangement uses TRBV7-2 and TRBJ1-2; D might be TRBD1 (6 bases). This CDR3 region has 14 residues. Trimming removed 3 bases at V and 7 bases at J, with 15 bases between. Germline lookup yields CDR1 SGHTA and CDR2 FQGNSA. The chain's CDR3 is CASSFYRDGLGYTF. CDR3 nucleotide sequence: TGTGCCAGCAGCTTCTACAGGGATGGTCTTGGCTACACCTTC.

The V and J genes are TRBV5-1 and TRBJ2-1; 11 nucleotides match TRBD2. V lost 3 bases and J lost 3; bases outside the gene matches: 8. The CDR3 has 17 residues. Germline-derived CDR1 and CDR2 are SGHRS and YFSETQ. The CDR3 DNA sequence: TGCGCCAGCAGCTCTGCCCAGACTAGCGGGAACTACAATGAGCAGTTCTTC. Its protein is CASSSAQTSGNYNEQFF.

Comments on this clonotype: One end of the junction does not line up with germline, which may come from a read error. The rearrangement uses TRBV20-1 and TRBJ1-3, with a weak D call TRBD1 (6 bases). Germline values: CDR1 DFQATT, CDR2 SNEGSKA (reference sequence). CDR3 length equals 12 residues. CDR3 in amino acids: CSARARGDTIYF. As DNA, the CDR3 is TGCAGTGCCAGAGCGAGGGGGGACACCATATATTTT.

This clonotype has more than one count but fewer than ten. The chain joins TRBV10-2 to TRBJ2-7, with D perhaps given as TRBD1 or TRBD2 (6 bases each). CDR3 length: 14 amino acids. V lost 7 bases to trimming and J lost 2 bases, with 15 bases between them. Germline V gives CDR1 WSHSY, CDR2 SAAADI. This chain's CDR3 is CASTRGRYTYEQYF. As DNA, the CDR3 is TGCGCCAGCACCCGGGGGCGGTATACCTACGAGCAGTACTTC.

This clonotype was observed a handful of times. The rearrangement uses TRBV4-1 and TRBJ2-1; 8 bases agree with TRBD2. Germline CDR1 MGHRA, CDR2 YSYEKL. There are 13 residues in the CDR3. J lost 9 bases, V lost 3 bases, and 4 bases had no gene match. The CDR3 DNA reads TGCGCCAGCAGCCAGGGGGGACTAGTTGAGCAGTTCTTC. It specifies CASSQGGLVEQFF.

Here the CDR3 DNA reads TGTGCCAGCAGTTTGAGCGGGAGCAGTGAGCAGTTCTTC. Protein: CASSLSGSSEQFF. This chain links TRBV27 with TRBJ2-1; the match to TRBD2 covers 8 bases. The CDR3 has 13 residues. Germline V gene sequence: CDR1 MNHEY, CDR2 SMNVEV (reference sequence). J lost 9 bases, V lost 3 bases, and 4 bases had no gene match.

This chain connects TRBV28 to TRBJ2-2; weak D call: TRBD2 (5 bases). The CDR3 length is 19 residues. V shed 7 bases and J shed 0 bases, with 24 bases lying between them. In germline, CDR1 is MDHEN, CDR2 SYDVKM. CDR3 in DNA: TGTGCCAGCAACCCCGTTCAAGCGGCCCTAACCGCGAACACCGGGGAGCTGTTTTTT. Residues: CASNPVQAALTANTGELFF.

This clonotype was counted ten times or more. The gene calls are TRBV7-9 and TRBJ2-7; D may correspond to TRBD1 or TRBD2 (5 bases each). Per germline, CDR1 SEHNR and CDR2 FQNEAQ (reference sequence). The ends were cut back, 1 base at V and 5 bases at J, with 15 bases in the middle. There are 15 residues in the CDR3. CDR3 region: CASSLEGTRNNEQYV. The DNA for the CDR3 is TGTGCCAGCAGCTTAGAGGGGACCCGGAACAACGAGCAGTACGTC.

The chain employs TRBV29-1 and TRBJ2-2; D ambiguous. The CDR3 length is 12 residues. Germline CDR1 and CDR2: SQVTM and ANQGSEA. V was clipped by 4 bases and J by 4 bases, with 7 bases between them. DNA for the CDR3: TGCAGCGTTGTTACGCCCACCGGGGAGCTGTTTTTT. Translation: CSVVTPTGELFF.

The J gene is TRBJ2-7, the V gene TRBV5-6; a weak D match, TRBD1 (7 bases). Germline V gives CDR1 SGHDT, CDR2 YYEEEE. This CDR3 comprises 15 residues. Trimming took 0 bases from V and 3 from J, leaving 13 bases between them. As DNA, the CDR3 is TGTGCCAGCAGCTTGGGGGGGGACAGCTTCTACGAGCAGTACTTC. Translated, it gives CASSLGGDSFYEQYF.

This clonotype was found a few times. The V gene is TRBV6-1, the J gene TRBJ2-2; 7 bases match TRBD1. After removal of 6 bases from V and 2 bases from J, the junction contained 6 bases not matched to a gene. This CDR3 has 15 amino acids. Germline V lookup: CDR1 MNHNS, CDR2 SASEGT. CDR3 in amino acids: CASRQGRLNTGELFF. DNA for the CDR3: TGTGCCAGCAGACAGGGGAGATTAAACACCGGGGAGCTGTTTTTT.

V usage is TRBV2 and J usage is TRBJ2-2, with 7 bases matching TRBD2. The CDR3 consists of 16 residues. In germline, CDR1 is SNHLY, CDR2 FYNNEI. Losses at the gene ends were 0 bases for V and 1 base for J; bases not matched to a gene: 2. The CDR3 nucleotides are TGTGCCAGCAGTGAAGCGGGGACTAAGAACACCGGGGAGCTGTTTTTT. Protein sequence: CASSEAGTKNTGELFF. The full variable domain, rest sourced from reference TRBV2 and TRBJ2-2, is EPEVTQTPSHQVTQMGQEVILRCVPISNHLYFYWYRQILGQKVEFLVSFYNNEISEKSEIFDDQFSVERPDGSNFTLKIRSTKLEDSAMYFCASSEAGTKNTGELFFGEGSRLTVL.

Only a few counts were recorded for this clonotype. The V gene is TRBV4-1, the J gene TRBJ2-2, with 7 bases aligning to TRBD2. The V segment lost 1 base and the J segment 5 bases; nucleotides outside the gene matches: 7. The CDR3 spans 16 residues. The germline V gene encodes CDR1 MGHRA and CDR2 YSYEKL. CDR3: CASSQVLGGGTGELFF. DNA of the CDR3: TGCGCCAGCAGCCAAGTCTTGGGGGGGGGAACCGGGGAGCTGTTTTTT.

The sample holds a few counts of this clonotype. This chain uses TRBV10-3 with TRBJ2-7; 7 bases line up with TRBD2. CDR3 length: 16 amino acids. Germline V lookup: CDR1 ENHRY, CDR2 SYGVKD. Germline trimming cut 0 bases from V and 3 bases from J; bases unmatched to any gene: 8. CDR3 sequence: CAISESGGGGYYEQYF. CDR3 in DNA: TGTGCCATCAGTGAGTCAGGCGGGGGAGGATACTACGAGCAGTACTTC.

The chain links TRBV15 to TRBJ1-1, with D unclear. Trimming took 7 bases from V and 7 from J, leaving 10 bases between them. The germline V gene has CDR1 LNHNV and CDR2 YYDKDF (reference sequence). The CDR3 sequence is 11 residues long. Here the CDR3 reads CATTKGGEAFF. The CDR3 DNA sequence: TGTGCCACCACCAAGGGTGGTGAAGCTTTCTTT.

The chain joins TRBV12-5 to TRBJ2-1; 8 bases fit TRBD2. V lost 7 bases and J lost 8; bases outside the gene matches: 13. Looked up from germline, CDR1 is LGHNT and CDR2 is FRNRAP. The CDR3 is made up of 15 amino acids. DNA of the CDR3: TGTGCTAGTGCCCTGGGGGGGACTAGTGTCCATGAGCAGTTCTTC. Its protein is CASALGGTSVHEQFF.

This clonotype has more than one count but fewer than ten. This chain joins TRBV19 and TRBJ2-3; 11 positions agree with TRBD2. The CDR3 is 17 residues long. Germline V gives CDR1 LNHDA, CDR2 SQIVND (reference sequence). Trimming took 5 bases from V and 1 from J; bases not matched to a gene: 8. As DNA, the CDR3 is TGTGCCAGTAGTCGGCTAGCGGGAGGCGGTGGCACAGATACGCAGTATTTT. This encodes CASSRLAGGGGTDTQYF.